The rows below give T cell receptor beta chains drawn from one sample of a study of T-cell memory formation after mild COVID-19. TCRdb ran MiXCR on the 5' RACE reads and lists one entry per CDR3 protein. The table has around 320,000 distinct CDR3 sequences, 19% seen once. Sequencing was carried out using PBMCs or a T cell subset sorted from them (not recorded which). The receptor source for this set is a man between 18 and 29 years old who had mild COVID-19 (a few samples of this study predate the infection). Cell type and time point are not known. Both conserved end residues are part of each CDR3. The D gene is left open where the match is weak. Size is stated for part of the rows, as once, few or many counts, or as a class when the clone is expanded.

.	TRBV27	.	TRBJ2-6	CASRARRANVLTF	TGTGCCAGCAGGGCCAGGAGGGCCAACGTCCTGACTTTC
few	TRBV5-4	.	TRBJ1-1	CASSFGRGPEAFF	TGTGCCAGCAGCTTCGGCAGGGGCCCTGAAGCTTTCTTT
few	TRBV11-1	.	TRBJ2-3	CASSLGDFSTDTQYF	TGTGCCAGCAGCTTAGGAGACTTCAGCACAGATACGCAGTATTTT
many	TRBV7-2	.	TRBJ2-2	CASSHRITNTGELFF	TGTGCCAGCAGCCACAGGATTACGAACACCGGGGAGCTGTTTTTT
few	TRBV7-2	TRBD1	TRBJ2-2	CASSQPGQGAGELFF	TGTGCCAGCAGCCAACCGGGACAGGGGGCCGGGGAGCTGTTTTTT
.	TRBV4-1	.	TRBJ2-3	CASSPLVRVTDTQYF	TGCGCCAGCAGCCCCTTGGTCAGGGTCACAGATACGCAGTATTTT
many	TRBV2	.	TRBJ2-2	CASSPNGGTGELFF	TGTGCCAGCAGCCCTAATGGGGGGACCGGGGAGCTGTTTTTT
.	TRBV12-3/TRBV12-4	.	TRBJ2-7	CASSDESYEQYF	TGTGCCAGCAGTGACGAGTCCTACGAGCAGTACTTC
once	TRBV6-1	.	TRBJ2-5	CASSADSGGGQYF	TGTGCCAGCAGTGCGGACAGCGGCGGTGGCCAGTACTTC
.	TRBV5-1	.	TRBJ2-5	CASSTRTWETQYF	TGCGCCAGCAGCACCCGAACTTGGGAGACCCAGTACTTC
.	TRBV6-5	.	TRBJ1-2	CASTRGTGYTF	TGTGCCAGCACAAGGGGGACTGGCTACACCTTC
few	TRBV4-1	.	TRBJ1-1	CASSQVPRNTEAFF	TGCGCCAGCAGCCAAGTTCCACGGAACACTGAAGCTTTCTTT